Sequencing of this TCR beta chain was carried out in a study of spatial heterogeneity in lung cancer (dated by TCRdb to the late 2010s). With respect to the entire study: Beta-chain transcripts were consistently detected in greater numbers than alpha-chain transcripts, which likely reflected higher beta-chain transcript abundance. In the raw uncorrected reads, each unique combination of TCR and UMI appeared more than ten times on average. Both alpha and beta chains were TCR-sequenced in samples taken at surgery, namely 220 tumor regions, approximately 63 matched nontumor lung samples and roughly 56 PBMC samples. Nonsynonymous mutation counts, determined by whole-exome sequencing of tumor tissue, were related to TCR repertoire features. TCR alpha and beta repertoires were quantitatively compared across multiple tumor regions, matched nontumor lung and blood in non-small cell lung cancer. What the work shows at the level of the full study, not this receptor alone: Confirming at a functional level the hypothesis that regional TCRs recognize regional mutations was considered to require additional single-cell paired TCR alpha and beta sequencing. Ubiquitous expanded tumor TCRs were found in blood more often at tumor resection than at routine follow-up.

According to the study, the label for this sample's time point signals: sample taken at primary tumor resection. Whole RNA extracted from tumor and nontumor lung tissue, or from cryopreserved PBMC samples, was used for TCR sequencing without cell sorting. Samples were obtained from 70 to 85 patients with early-stage, untreated non-small cell lung cancer from the lung TRACERx cohort. Patients were selected for TCR sequencing only if sufficient RNA was available from at least two tumor regions. Measured from the cysteine to the phenylalanine, the CDR3 is 14 residues long. Of all the DNA, just the CDR3 is kept, 42 bases in frame from base 1. Sequences LGHDT (CDR1) and YNNKEL (CDR2) are obtained from the germline V gene (reference sequence). Ends trimmed: V by 3 bases, J by 7 bases; bases unmatched to a gene: 6. This clonotype occurred many times. It has no known antigen specificity. It has no much larger one-base neighbor in the sample; base qualities were not kept.

Libraries were prepared through 5' RACE. Sequencer: NextSeq 500. The TCR library protocol attached a unique molecular identifier to each TCR cDNA molecule to allow correction of PCR and sequencing errors. The paper's data handling went like this. TCR identification, UMI-based error correction and CDR3 extraction were performed with Decombinator tools. Expanded TCRs were defined as those above a frequency of 2 per 1,000, corresponding to the top 1% of the tumor frequency distribution. Renyi diversity was calculated using the R vegan package after each repertoire was subsampled 100 times to 5,000 TCRs. CDR3 similarity networks were built from amino acid triplet string-kernel similarity, with CDR3s being connected when pairwise similarity was above 0.82. The raw public data were reprocessed by TCRdb itself: fastp quality trimming at Q25, MiXCR clonotype calling, in-frame beta chains only. Each entry is one CDR3 protein sequence, shown with its most common DNA and genes. The authors' filters were not applied to this entry. The sample profile shows approximately 52,000 distinct CDR3 sequences; roughly 6.5% of them were found once. About 2.6% of the sample lies in the top ten.

The chain couples TRBV3-1 to TRBJ2-1, and TRBD2 matches 7 of the central bases. Sequenced here: PBMCs, sampled at surgery. This receptor was obtained from a female donor with early-stage non-small cell lung cancer. CDR3 protein: CASSHTASGNEQFF. In nucleotides, the sequence is TGTGCCAGCAGCCACACTGCTAGCGGTAATGAGCAGTTCTTC.